The 31 T cell receptor beta chains reported below all come from one sample, sequenced in a study of post-analysis software for immune sequencing data. Study-wide points: The study found TRBV5-6, TRBV5-1 and TRBV20-1 among five or six TRBV segments more frequent in patients than controls.

TCR beta cDNA libraries had unique molecular identifiers. MiXCR, run by TCRdb on the PCR reads, gives a single entry per CDR3 protein. The data hold under 200,000 distinct CDR3 sequences, with 29% observed a single time. No cognate antigen is known for these TCRs. Material for sequencing was blood. These receptors were collected from a girl aged 2 to 17 with multiple sclerosis.

This clonotype was counted many times. This chain links TRBV15 with TRBJ2-1; 10 bases are a match to TRBD1. CDR3 size: 17 residues. Looked up from germline, CDR1 is LNHNV and CDR2 is YYDKDF (reference sequence). V lost 2 bases, J lost 4 bases, and 8 bases stayed unmatched. The CDR3 loop reads CATSRSPGTGVYNEQFF. CDR3 nucleotides: TGTGCCACCAGCAGAAGCCCCGGGACAGGGGTGTACAATGAGCAGTTCTTC.

The chain joins TRBV20-1 to TRBJ2-5; D possibly matches TRBD1 or TRBD2 (5 bases each). The CDR3 runs 14 residues. V dropped 2 bases and J dropped 5 bases, with 15 bases sitting between them. The V gene's germline CDR1 is DFQATT and CDR2 SNEGSKA (reference sequence). The CDR3 DNA reads TGCAGTGCTAGACTAGCTTTAGGGGTTGAGACCCAGTACTTC. It is translated as CSARLALGVETQYF.

There are many counts of this clonotype. In DNA, the CDR3 is TGCAGCGTTGAGTTGTGGGGAGGGACCTATGGCTACACCTTC. Its protein is CSVELWGGTYGYTF. The chain uses TRBV29-1 and TRBJ1-2; maybe TRBD1 (5 bases). The V gene's germline CDR1 is SQVTM and CDR2 ANQGSEA. This CDR3 is built from 14 residues. V was trimmed by 3 bases and J by 4 bases, leaving 15 bases between them. The variable domain in full, completed from reference TRBV29-1 and TRBJ1-2, reads SAVISQKPSRDICQRGTSLTIQCQVDSQVTMMFWYRQQPGQSLTLIATANQGSEATYESGFVIDKFPISRPNLTFSTLTVSNMSPEDSSIYLCSVELWGGTYGYTFGSGTRLTVV.

The rearrangement uses TRBV11-2 and TRBJ2-7; 13 nucleotides line up with TRBD2. This CDR3 has 17 residues. Germline V gives CDR1 SGHAT, CDR2 FQNNGV. Trimming cost V 5 bases and J 7 bases; bases outside gene matches: 14. CDR3 in DNA: TGTGCCAGCAGCCCCCAACTCGGACTAGCGGGAGACAATGAGCAGTACTTC. Translating it yields CASSPQLGLAGDNEQYF.

This clonotype occurred many times. The rearrangement uses TRBV11-2 and TRBJ2-5; possibly TRBD1 for D (6 bases). Germline V lookup: CDR1 SGHAT, CDR2 FQNNGV. The CDR3 runs 11 residues. The germline V and J ends were trimmed by 3 bases and 9 bases, with 8 bases remaining between them. CDR3 DNA sequence: TGTGCCAGCAGCTTGCGACAGGCCCAGTACTTC. It specifies CASSLRQAQYF. The whole variable domain, filled in from reference TRBV11-2 and TRBJ2-5, reads EAGVAQSPRYKIIEKRQSVAFWCNPISGHATLYWYQQILGQGPKLLIQFQNNGVVDDSQLPKDRFSAERLKGVDSTLKIQPAKLEDSAVYLCASSLRQAQYFGPGTRLLVL.

This clonotype appeared a few times. A read error is possible here, since a much larger clone lies one base away. CDR3 DNA sequence: TGTGCCAGCAGCGCACAGGGGACCGGAGAGACCCAGTACTTC. Translating it yields CASSAQGTGETQYF. The chain is built from TRBV7-7 and TRBJ2-5, with 7 bases that match TRBD1. CDR1 and CDR2 from the germline V gene are SSHAT and FNYEAQ (reference sequence). With 5 bases clipped from V and 4 bases from J, the junction kept 7 bases outside the gene matches. The CDR3 is 14 residues long.

This chain joins TRBV6-5 and TRBJ2-1, with TRBD2 matching over 9 bases. V shed 6 bases, J shed 0 bases, and the junction held 3 bases outside the gene matches. CDR1 is MNHEY, CDR2 SVGAGI, per germline. CDR3 length equals 15 residues. The CDR3 is CASRISGSSYNEQFF. The DNA for the CDR3 is TGTGCCAGCAGAATTAGCGGGAGCTCCTACAATGAGCAGTTCTTC.

In regard to this clonotype: With a much larger clone just one base away, this may be a read error. The chain couples TRBV20-1 to TRBJ2-7, with 7 bases that match TRBD2. Germline values: CDR1 DFQATT, CDR2 SNEGSKA (reference sequence). This CDR3 contains 17 residues. CDR3 region: CSAGDNSREGPHYEQYF. CDR3 coding DNA: TGCAGTGCTGGAGATAATTCCAGGGAGGGCCCCCACTACGAGCAGTACTTC.

This chain joins TRBV20-1 and TRBJ1-5; D possibly corresponds to TRBD1 (6 bases). This CDR3 region has 14 residues. V lost 6 bases and J lost 0, with 12 bases in between. In germline, CDR1 is DFQATT, CDR2 SNEGSKA (reference sequence). The CDR3 is CSARQANSNQPQHF. The CDR3, as DNA: TGCAGTGCCCGACAGGCGAATAGCAATCAGCCCCAGCATTTT.

This clonotype was detected only a few times. The rearrangement uses TRBV6-2 or TRBV6-3 and TRBJ1-5; 11 bases are a match to TRBD1. The CDR3 is 18 residues long. Germline V gene sequence: CDR1 MNHEY, CDR2 SVGEGT. With V trimmed by 4 bases and J by 2 bases, 10 bases remained unmatched. The CDR3 sequence is CASSSRTGGEIGNQPQHF. DNA for the CDR3: TGTGCCAGCAGTTCACGGACAGGGGGCGAAATTGGCAATCAGCCCCAGCATTTT.

With respect to this clonotype: This sequence may be a read error, since a much larger clone differs from it by one base. This chain connects TRBV27 to TRBJ2-1; TRBD2 agrees at 12 bases. The CDR3 extends over 15 amino acids. CDR1 and CDR2 from the germline V gene are MNHEY and SMNVEV (reference sequence). V was clipped by 1 base and J by 12 bases; unmatched bases: 7. CDR3 sequence reads: CASSLLLAGGGGQFF. CDR3 nucleotide sequence: TGTGCCAGCAGTTTATTACTAGCGGGAGGAGGTGGGCAGTTCTTC.

There are a few counts of this clonotype. The chain couples TRBV27 to TRBJ1-5; D remains ambiguous. V lost 6 bases and J 0 bases, leaving 12 bases between the germline ends. The CDR3 loop spans 15 amino acids. The germline CDR1 and CDR2 sequences are MNHEY and SMNVEV (reference sequence). The CDR3 nucleotides read TGTGCCAGCAGCCAGACGAAGGGTAGCAATCAGCCCCAGCATTTT. This gives the protein CASSQTKGSNQPQHF.

V gene TRBV23-1 combines with J gene TRBJ1-2; D perhaps matches TRBD1 (5 bases). TRBV23-1 is classed as an ORF, of uncertain function. The V end was cut by 7 bases, the J end by 2 bases, with 14 bases between. CDR3 size: 14 residues. The CDR3: CASTRSRGNYGYTF. The CDR3 nucleotides read TGCGCCAGCACGCGTTCTCGGGGGAACTATGGCTACACCTTC.

Turning to this clonotype: A much larger clone differs from this one at a single base, so this may be a read error. This chain uses TRBV20-1 with TRBJ2-5, with TRBD2 as a possible D gene (5 bases). The closer fit of TRBJ2-1 to the DNA end suggests the J call may be wrong. CDR1 is DFQATT and CDR2 is SNEGSKA in the germline V gene (reference sequence). This CDR3 is built from 11 residues. CDR3 protein: CSATVGETQFF. The CDR3 DNA reads TGCAGTGCCACAGTGGGAGAGACCCAGTTCTTC.

This clonotype appeared a single time. J is TRBJ2-3 and V is TRBV29-1; D gene ambiguous. CDR3 size: 12 residues. V was cut by 0 bases and J by 5 bases, with 6 bases left in between. Germline V gene lookup returns CDR1 SQVTM and CDR2 ANQGSEA. CDR3 residues: CSVEDKIDTQYF. CDR3 coding DNA: TGCAGCGTTGAAGATAAAATAGATACGCAGTATTTT.

This clonotype was seen a handful of times. The CDR3 loop reads CSARSGTRGDTQYF. For the CDR3, the DNA is TGCAGTGCTAGATCCGGGACTAGAGGAGATACGCAGTATTTT. This sequence joins TRBV20-1 and TRBJ2-3; 8 bases line up with TRBD2. Germline V gene sequence: CDR1 DFQATT, CDR2 SNEGSKA (reference sequence). The CDR3 loop spans 14 amino acids. J gave up 5 bases and V 2 bases, and 6 bases lay outside the gene matches.

J is TRBJ1-2 and V is TRBV6-5; 7 bases map to TRBD1. Germline V gene lookup returns CDR1 MNHEY and CDR2 SVGAGI. The CDR3 extends over 14 amino acids. Losses at the gene ends were 4 bases for V and 7 bases for J; bases not matched to a gene: 9. CDR3 coding DNA: TGTGCCAGCAGTTCCACGACAGGGCTAGGTGGCTACACCTTC. This encodes CASSSTTGLGGYTF.

V usage is TRBV20-1 and J usage is TRBJ2-3, with 10 positions matching TRBD2. The CDR3 consists of 14 residues. V was pared by 6 bases and J by 7 bases, with 10 bases of the junction left unmatched. The germline V gene encodes CDR1 DFQATT and CDR2 SNEGSKA (reference sequence). The CDR3 protein is CSALKAGGPNTQYF. The CDR3 coding sequence is TGCAGTGCCCTCAAAGCGGGAGGGCCGAATACGCAGTATTTT.

The chain uses TRBV12-3 or TRBV12-4 and TRBJ1-1, with a possible D match to TRBD1 (5 bases). The CDR3 sequence is 14 residues long. V was pared by 3 bases and J by 1 base, with 9 bases between. CDR3: CASSFSGTNTEAFF. For the CDR3, the DNA is TGTGCCAGCAGTTTCTCAGGGACGAACACTGAAGCTTTCTTT.

V is TRBV4-1 and J is TRBJ2-1; TRBD1 matches 9 bases. The junction had 5 bases not matched to a gene; V was cut back by 0 bases and J by 8 bases. Germline CDR1 reads MGHRA; CDR2 reads YSYEKL. The CDR3 loop spans 15 amino acids. In nucleotides, the CDR3 is TGCGCCAGCAGCCAAGATGGGTGGACAGGGGATGAGCAGTTCTTC. The encoded protein is CASSQDGWTGDEQFF.

There are many counts of this clonotype. This rearrangement joins TRBV20-1 to TRBJ2-5, with D perhaps TRBD2 (5 bases). From germline, CDR1 is DFQATT and CDR2 SNEGSKA (reference sequence). This CDR3 is built from 12 residues. V was trimmed by 3 bases and J by 3 bases, leaving 8 bases between them. The CDR3 here is CSASGEKETQYF. The CDR3, as DNA: TGCAGTGCTAGCGGGGAGAAAGAGACCCAGTACTTC.

The J gene is TRBJ2-1, the V gene TRBV5-6; 15 bases map to TRBD2. Trimming took 1 base from V and 0 from J; bases not matched to a gene: 5. Germline V gene sequence: CDR1 SGHDT, CDR2 YYEEEE. This CDR3 has 19 residues. CDR3 in DNA: TGTGCCAGCAGCTTGAGTGGACTAGCGGGGGGGGACTCCTACAATGAGCAGTTCTTC. This sequence encodes CASSLSGLAGGDSYNEQFF. Full variable domain (missing parts from reference TRBV5-6 and TRBJ2-1): DAGVTQSPTHLIKTRGQQVTLRCSPKSGHDTVSWYQQALGQGPQFIFQYYEEEERQRGNFPDRFSGHQFPNYSSELNVNALLLGDSALYLCASSLSGLAGGDSYNEQFFGPGTRLTVL.

The gene calls are TRBV11-2 and TRBJ2-3; possibly TRBD2 for D (6 bases). The CDR3 sequence is 13 residues long. V dropped 5 bases and J dropped 4 bases, with 10 bases sitting between them. Per the germline V gene, CDR1 is SGHAT and CDR2 is FQNNGV. The CDR3 is CASSPTGADTQYF. DNA for the CDR3: TGTGCCAGCAGCCCCACGGGAGCAGATACGCAGTATTTT.

This clonotype turned up a few times. This rearrangement joins TRBV12-3 or TRBV12-4 to TRBJ2-3, with 7 bases aligning to TRBD2. CDR3 length: 15 amino acids. V lost 6 bases, J lost 3 bases, and 9 bases stayed unmatched. The CDR3 DNA sequence: TGTGCCAGCAGGCCCGGGGCGGGGGAAACAGATACGCAGTATTTT. Its translation: CASRPGAGETDTQYF.

This clonotype has at least ten counts. The chain links TRBV25-1 to TRBJ2-5; D not certain. Trimming took off 1 base at V and 4 bases at J, with 10 bases between the two ends. The CDR3 totals 14 residues. Germline loops: CDR1 MGHDK, CDR2 SYGVNS. The CDR3 protein is CASSEFVPSETQYF. CDR3 coding DNA: TGTGCCAGCAGTGAATTTGTGCCCTCAGAGACCCAGTACTTC. The full variable domain, its missing parts supplied by reference TRBV25-1 and TRBJ2-5, is EADIYQTPRYLVIGTGKKITLECSQTMGHDKMYWYQQDPGMELHLIHYSYGVNSTEKGDLSSESTVSRIRTEHFPLTLESARPSHTSQYLCASSEFVPSETQYFGPGTRLLVL.

This chain connects TRBV6-2 or TRBV6-3 to TRBJ2-1; no definite D call. V lost 8 bases and J lost 7, with 12 bases in between. The CDR3 spans 12 residues. Germline V gene sequence: CDR1 MNHEY, CDR2 SVGEGT. The CDR3 here is CASGPYVNEQFF. The CDR3 region has the DNA TGTGCCAGCGGCCCTTACGTGAATGAGCAGTTCTTC.

This clonotype has only a few counts. V usage is TRBV5-1 and J usage is TRBJ2-3; D not certain. V gave up 2 bases and J gave up 4 bases, with 5 bases separating them. In germline, CDR1 is SGHRS, CDR2 YFSETQ. The CDR3 runs to 12 residues. The CDR3 coding sequence is TGCGCCAGCAGCTTTTATTCAGATACGCAGTATTTT. This encodes CASSFYSDTQYF.

This clonotype occurred many times. The V gene is TRBV3-1, the J gene TRBJ2-4; 8 bases agree with TRBD2. The DNA end lines up better with TRBJ2-7; the J call may be wrong. The germline CDR1 and CDR2 sequences are LGHDT and YNNKEL (reference sequence). The CDR3 loop spans 16 amino acids. Here the CDR3 reads CASSQAPGRASSEQYF. CDR3 nucleotides: TGTGCCAGCAGCCAAGCTCCCGGGAGGGCCTCCAGCGAGCAGTACTTC.

This clonotype was seen ten or more times. This chain connects TRBV6-6 to TRBJ2-1; 12 bases align to TRBD2. CDR1 MNHNY and CDR2 SVGAGI come from the germline V gene (reference sequence). The trim removed 3 bases at V and 5 bases at J, leaving 8 bases unmatched. This CDR3 is 17 amino acids long. The CDR3 DNA is TGTGCCAGCAGTTATGATCCGACTAGCGGGAGAGACAATGAGCAGTTCTTC. Residues: CASSYDPTSGRDNEQFF.

This clonotype turned up a few times. This sequence joins TRBV12-3 or TRBV12-4 and TRBJ1-3; weak D call: TRBD1 (5 bases). With 5 bases removed from V and 2 bases from J, the gap between germline ends came to 10 bases. The CDR3 length is 14 residues. CDR3 sequence reads: CASSPQVAGNTIYF. In DNA, the CDR3 is TGTGCCAGCAGTCCACAGGTAGCTGGAAACACCATATATTTT.

The chain combines TRBV20-1 with TRBJ2-1, with TRBD2 matching over 13 bases. With the DNA end fitting TRBJ2-7 better, the J assignment may be wrong. Per germline, CDR1 DFQATT and CDR2 SNEGSKA (reference sequence). The CDR3 runs to 20 residues. CDR3 sequence reads: CSARDRGLAGRKSSYNEQYF. In nucleotides, the CDR3 is TGCAGTGCTAGAGATAGGGGACTAGCGGGACGAAAAAGCTCCTACAATGAGCAGTACTTC.